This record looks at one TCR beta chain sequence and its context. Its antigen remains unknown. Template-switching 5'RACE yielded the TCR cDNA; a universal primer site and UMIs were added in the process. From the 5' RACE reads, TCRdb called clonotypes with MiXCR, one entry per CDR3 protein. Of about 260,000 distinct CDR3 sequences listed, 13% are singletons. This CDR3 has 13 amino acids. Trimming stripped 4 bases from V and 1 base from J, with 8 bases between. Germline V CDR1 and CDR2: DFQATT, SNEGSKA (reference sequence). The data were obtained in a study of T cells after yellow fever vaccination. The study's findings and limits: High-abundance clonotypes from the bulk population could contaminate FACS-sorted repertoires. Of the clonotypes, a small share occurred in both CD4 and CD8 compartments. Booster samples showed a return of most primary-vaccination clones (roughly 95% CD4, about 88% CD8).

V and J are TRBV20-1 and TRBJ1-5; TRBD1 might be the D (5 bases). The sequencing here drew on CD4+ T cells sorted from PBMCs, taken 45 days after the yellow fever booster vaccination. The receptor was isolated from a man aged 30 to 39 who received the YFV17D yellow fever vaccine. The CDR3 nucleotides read TGCAGTGCTAATTCAGGGAGCAATCAGCCCCAGCATTTT. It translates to CSANSGSNQPQHF.